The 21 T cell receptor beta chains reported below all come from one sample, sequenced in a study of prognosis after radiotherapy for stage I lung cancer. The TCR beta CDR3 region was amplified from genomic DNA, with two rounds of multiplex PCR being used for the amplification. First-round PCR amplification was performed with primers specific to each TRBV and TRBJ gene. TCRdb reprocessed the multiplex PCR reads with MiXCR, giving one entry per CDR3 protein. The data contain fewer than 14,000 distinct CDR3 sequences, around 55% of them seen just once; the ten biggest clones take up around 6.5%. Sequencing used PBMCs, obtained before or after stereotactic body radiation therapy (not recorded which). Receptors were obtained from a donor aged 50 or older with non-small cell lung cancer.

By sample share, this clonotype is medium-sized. The CDR3 DNA reads as TGTGCCAGCAGTGATGCCAGCGGGACATACTACGAGCAGTACTTC. Translating gives CASSDASGTYYEQYF. The chain combines TRBV25-1 with TRBJ2-7; TRBD2 might be the D (7 bases). Germline V lookup: CDR1 MGHDK, CDR2 SYGVNS. V lost 3 bases and J 3 bases, leaving 15 bases between the germline ends. The CDR3 is made up of 15 amino acids.

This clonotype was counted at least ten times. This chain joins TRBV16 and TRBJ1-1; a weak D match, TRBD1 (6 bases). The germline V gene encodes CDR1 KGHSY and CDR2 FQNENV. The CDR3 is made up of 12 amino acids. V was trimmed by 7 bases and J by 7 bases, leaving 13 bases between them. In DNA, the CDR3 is TGTGCCAGCACCAGGGGCTACGATGAAGCTTTCTTT. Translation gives CASTRGYDEAFF.

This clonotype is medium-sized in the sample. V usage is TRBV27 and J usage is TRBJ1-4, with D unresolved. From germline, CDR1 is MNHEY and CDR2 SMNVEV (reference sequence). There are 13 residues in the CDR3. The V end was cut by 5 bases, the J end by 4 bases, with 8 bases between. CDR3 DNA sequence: TGTGCCAGCAGTCGCGGGGTTAATGAAAAACTGTTTTTT. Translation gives CASSRGVNEKLFF. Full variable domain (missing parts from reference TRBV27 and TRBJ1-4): EAQVTQNPRYLITVTGKKLTVTCSQNMNHEYMSWYRQDPGLGLRQIYYSMNVEVTDKGDVPEGYKVSRKEKRNFPLILESPSPNQTSLYFCASSRGVNEKLFFGSGTQLSVL.

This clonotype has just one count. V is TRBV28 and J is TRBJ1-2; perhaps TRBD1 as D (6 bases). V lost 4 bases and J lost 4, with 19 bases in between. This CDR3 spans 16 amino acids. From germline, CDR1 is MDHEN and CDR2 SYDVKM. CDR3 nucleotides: TGTGCCAGCAGTTGGAGTCCCGGGGGGCGACTCTATGGCTACACCTTC. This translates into CASSWSPGGRLYGYTF.

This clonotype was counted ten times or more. The CDR3 nucleotides read TGTGCCAGCAGTTCCCCCCGTAGCGGGAGCGCACAAGAGACCCAGTACTTC. Protein product: CASSSPRSGSAQETQYF. This chain connects TRBV6-5 to TRBJ2-5; 9 bases align to TRBD2. There are 17 residues in the CDR3. The ends lost 4 bases at V and 2 bases at J; junction bases unmatched: 11. Germline lookup yields CDR1 MNHEY and CDR2 SVGAGI.

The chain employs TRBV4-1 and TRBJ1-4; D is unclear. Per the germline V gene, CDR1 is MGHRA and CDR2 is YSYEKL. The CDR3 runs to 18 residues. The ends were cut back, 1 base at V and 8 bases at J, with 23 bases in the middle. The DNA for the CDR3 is TGCGCCAGCAGCCAAGGAACGAAAGTACGGCTAATCGGGGAAAAACTGTTTTTT. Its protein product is CASSQGTKVRLIGEKLFF.

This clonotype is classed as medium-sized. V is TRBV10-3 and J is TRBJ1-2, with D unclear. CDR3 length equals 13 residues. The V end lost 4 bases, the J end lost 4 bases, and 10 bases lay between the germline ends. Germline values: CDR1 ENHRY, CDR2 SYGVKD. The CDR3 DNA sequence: TGTGCCATCAGTGCCCTGGGCGGCTATGGCTACACCTTC. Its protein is CAISALGGYGYTF.

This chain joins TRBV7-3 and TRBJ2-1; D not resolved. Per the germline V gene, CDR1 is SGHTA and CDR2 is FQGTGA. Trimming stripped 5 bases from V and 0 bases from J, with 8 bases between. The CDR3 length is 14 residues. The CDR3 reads CASSPRPSYNEQFF. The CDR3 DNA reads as TGTGCCAGCAGCCCTCGGCCCTCCTACAATGAGCAGTTCTTC.

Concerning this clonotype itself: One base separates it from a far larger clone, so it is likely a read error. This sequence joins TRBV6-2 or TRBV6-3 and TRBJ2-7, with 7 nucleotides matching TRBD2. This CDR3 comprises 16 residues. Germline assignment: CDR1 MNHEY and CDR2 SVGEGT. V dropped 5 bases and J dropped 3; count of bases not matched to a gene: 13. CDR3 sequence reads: CASSGVVGRGFYEQYF. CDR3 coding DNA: TGTGCCAGCAGTGGGGTGGTGGGGCGGGGGTTCTACGAGCAGTACTTC.

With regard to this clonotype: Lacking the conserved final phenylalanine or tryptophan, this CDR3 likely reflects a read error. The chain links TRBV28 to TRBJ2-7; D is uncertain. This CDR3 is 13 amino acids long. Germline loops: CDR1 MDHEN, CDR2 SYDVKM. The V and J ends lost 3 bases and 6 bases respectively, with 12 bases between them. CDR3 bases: TGTGCCAGCAGTTTCCTAGTACTCTCCGAGCAGTACTCC. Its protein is CASSFLVLSEQYS.

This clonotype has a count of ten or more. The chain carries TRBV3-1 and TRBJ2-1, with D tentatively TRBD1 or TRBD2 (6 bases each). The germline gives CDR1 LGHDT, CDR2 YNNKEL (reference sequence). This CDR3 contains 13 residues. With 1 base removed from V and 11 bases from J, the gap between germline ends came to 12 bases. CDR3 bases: TGTGCCAGCAGCCAAGTCGAGGGGGGTAAGCAGTTCTTC. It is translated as CASSQVEGGKQFF.

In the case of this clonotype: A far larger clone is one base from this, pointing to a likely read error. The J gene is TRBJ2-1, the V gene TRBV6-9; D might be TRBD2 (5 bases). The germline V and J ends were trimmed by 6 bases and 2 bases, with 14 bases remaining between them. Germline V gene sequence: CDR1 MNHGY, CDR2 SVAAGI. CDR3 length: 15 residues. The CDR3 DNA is TGTGCCAGCAGCAGAACGGGAAGGACCTACAATGAGCAGTTCTTC. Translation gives CASSRTGRTYNEQFF.

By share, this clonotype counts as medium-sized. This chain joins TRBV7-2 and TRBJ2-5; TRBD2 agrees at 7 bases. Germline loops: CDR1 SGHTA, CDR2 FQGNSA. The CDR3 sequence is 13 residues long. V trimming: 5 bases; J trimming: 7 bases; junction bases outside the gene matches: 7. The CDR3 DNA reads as TGTGCCAGCAGCCCGGGGGGAAGTGGGACCCAGTACTTC. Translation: CASSPGGSGTQYF.

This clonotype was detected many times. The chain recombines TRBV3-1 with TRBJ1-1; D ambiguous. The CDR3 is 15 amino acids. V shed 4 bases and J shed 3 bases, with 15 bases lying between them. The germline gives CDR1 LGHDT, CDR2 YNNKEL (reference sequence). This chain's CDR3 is CASSPFEGTDTEAFF. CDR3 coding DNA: TGTGCCAGCAGCCCGTTTGAGGGTACGGACACTGAAGCTTTCTTT. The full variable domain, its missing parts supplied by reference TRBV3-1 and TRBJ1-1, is DTAVSQTPKYLVTQMGNDKSIKCEQNLGHDTMYWYKQDSKKFLKIMFSYNNKELIINETVPNRFSPKSPDKAHLNLHINSLELGDSAVYFCASSPFEGTDTEAFFGQGTRLTVV.

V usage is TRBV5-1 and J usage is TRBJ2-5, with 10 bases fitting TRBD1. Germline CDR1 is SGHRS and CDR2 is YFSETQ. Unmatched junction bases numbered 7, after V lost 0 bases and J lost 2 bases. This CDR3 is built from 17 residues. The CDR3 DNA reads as TGCGCCAGCAGCTTGGGTCCGGGACAGGGGAATCAAGAGACCCAGTACTTC. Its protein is CASSLGPGQGNQETQYF.

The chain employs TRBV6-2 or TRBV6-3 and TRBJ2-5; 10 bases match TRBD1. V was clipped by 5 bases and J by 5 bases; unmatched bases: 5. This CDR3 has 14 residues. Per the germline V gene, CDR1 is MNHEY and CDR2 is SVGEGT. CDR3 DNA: TGTGCCAGCAGTGACAGGGGGCGGGAGGAGACCCAGTACTTC. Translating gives CASSDRGREETQYF.

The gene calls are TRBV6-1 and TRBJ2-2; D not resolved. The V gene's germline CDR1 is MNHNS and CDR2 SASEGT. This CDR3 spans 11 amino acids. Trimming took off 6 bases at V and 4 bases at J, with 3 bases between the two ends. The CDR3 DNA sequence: TGTGCCAGCAGAAGCACCGGGGAGCTGTTTTTT. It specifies CASRSTGELFF.

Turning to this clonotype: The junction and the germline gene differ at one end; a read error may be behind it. The CDR3 coding sequence is TGTGCCAGCAGCACACCCCCAGCAGGGGACAACGTCCTGACTTTC. It specifies CASSTPPAGDNVLTF. The chain recombines TRBV9 with TRBJ2-6, with D possibly matching TRBD1 (6 bases). The CDR3 sequence is 15 residues long. Germline V gene sequence: CDR1 SGDLS, CDR2 YYNGEE.

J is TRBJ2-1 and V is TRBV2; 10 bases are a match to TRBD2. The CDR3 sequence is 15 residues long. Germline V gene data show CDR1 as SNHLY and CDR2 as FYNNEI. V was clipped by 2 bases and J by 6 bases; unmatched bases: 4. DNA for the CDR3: TGTGCCAGCAGTGAATCCAGCGGGGGGGCCAATGAGCAGTTCTTC. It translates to CASSESSGGANEQFF.

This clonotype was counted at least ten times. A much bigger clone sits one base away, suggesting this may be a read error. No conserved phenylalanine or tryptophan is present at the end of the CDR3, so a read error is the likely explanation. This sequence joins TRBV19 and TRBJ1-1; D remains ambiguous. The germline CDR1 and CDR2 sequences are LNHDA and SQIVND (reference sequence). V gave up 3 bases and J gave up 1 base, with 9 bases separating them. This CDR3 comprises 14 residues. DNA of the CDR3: TGTGCCAGTAGTATTTTCATCGGGAACACTGAAGCTTTCTCT. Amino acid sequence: CASSIFIGNTEAFS.

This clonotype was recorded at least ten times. The CDR3 protein is CASSPTRESEQFF. The CDR3 coding sequence is TGTGCCAGCAGCCCCACTAGGGAGAGTGAGCAGTTCTTC. This chain uses TRBV9 with TRBJ2-1; D is possibly TRBD2 (5 bases). Germline values: CDR1 SGDLS, CDR2 YYNGEE. CDR3 size: 13 residues. Deletions cut 4 bases from V and 9 bases from J, with 14 bases between.